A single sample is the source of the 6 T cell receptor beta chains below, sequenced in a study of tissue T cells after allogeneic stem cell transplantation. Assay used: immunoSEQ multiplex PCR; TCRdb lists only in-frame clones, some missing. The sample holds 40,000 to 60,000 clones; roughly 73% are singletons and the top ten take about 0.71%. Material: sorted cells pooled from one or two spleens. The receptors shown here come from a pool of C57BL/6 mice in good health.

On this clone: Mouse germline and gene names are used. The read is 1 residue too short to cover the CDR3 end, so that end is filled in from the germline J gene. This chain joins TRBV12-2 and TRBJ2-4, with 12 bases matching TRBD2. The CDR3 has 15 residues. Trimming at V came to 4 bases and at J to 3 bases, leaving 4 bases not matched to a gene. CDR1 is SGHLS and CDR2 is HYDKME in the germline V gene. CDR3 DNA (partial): TGTGCCAGCTCCCTCGGACTGGGGGGGCAAAACACCTTGTAC. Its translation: CASSLGLGGQNTLY. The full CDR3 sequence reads CASSLGLGGQNTLYF.

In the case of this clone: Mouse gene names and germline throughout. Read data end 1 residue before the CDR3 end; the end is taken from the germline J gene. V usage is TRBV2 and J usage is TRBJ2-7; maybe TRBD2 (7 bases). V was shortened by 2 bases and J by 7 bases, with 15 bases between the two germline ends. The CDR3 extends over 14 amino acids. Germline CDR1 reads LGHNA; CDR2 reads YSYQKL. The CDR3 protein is CASSQPRGAQEQYF. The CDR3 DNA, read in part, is TGTGCCAGCAGCCAACCCCGGGGGGCGCAAGAACAGTAC.

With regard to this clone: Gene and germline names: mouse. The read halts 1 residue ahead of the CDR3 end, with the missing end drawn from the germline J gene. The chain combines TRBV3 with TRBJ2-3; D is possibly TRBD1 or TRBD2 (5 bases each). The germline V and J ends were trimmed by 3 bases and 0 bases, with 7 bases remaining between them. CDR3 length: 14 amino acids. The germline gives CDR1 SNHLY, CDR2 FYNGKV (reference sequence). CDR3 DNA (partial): TGTGCCAGCAGCTTCGGGGGAAGTGCAGAAACGCTGTAT. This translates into CASSFGGSAETLY. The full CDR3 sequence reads CASSFGGSAETLYF.

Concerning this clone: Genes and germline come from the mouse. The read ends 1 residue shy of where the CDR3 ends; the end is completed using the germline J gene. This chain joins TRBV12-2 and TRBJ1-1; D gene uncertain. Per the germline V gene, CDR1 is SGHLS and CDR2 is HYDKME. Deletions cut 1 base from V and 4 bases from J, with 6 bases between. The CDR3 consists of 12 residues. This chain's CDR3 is CASSLDITEVFF. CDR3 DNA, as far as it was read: TGTGCCAGCTCTCTAGACATCACAGAAGTCTTC.

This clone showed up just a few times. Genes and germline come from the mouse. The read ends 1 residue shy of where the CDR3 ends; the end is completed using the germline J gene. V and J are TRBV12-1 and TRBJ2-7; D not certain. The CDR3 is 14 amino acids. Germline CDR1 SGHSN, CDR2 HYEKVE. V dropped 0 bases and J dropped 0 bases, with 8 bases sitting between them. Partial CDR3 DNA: TGTGCCAGCTCTCTCACACACAGCTCCTATGAACAGTAC. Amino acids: CASSLTHSSYEQY. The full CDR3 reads CASSLTHSSYEQYF.

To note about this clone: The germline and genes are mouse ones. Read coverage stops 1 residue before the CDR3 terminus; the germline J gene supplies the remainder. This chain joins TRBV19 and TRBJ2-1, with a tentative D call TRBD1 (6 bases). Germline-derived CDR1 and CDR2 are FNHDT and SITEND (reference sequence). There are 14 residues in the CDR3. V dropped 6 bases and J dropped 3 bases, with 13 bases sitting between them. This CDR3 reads CASTATGSYAEQFF. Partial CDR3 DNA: TGTGCCAGCACCGCTACAGGGTCCTATGCTGAGCAGTTC. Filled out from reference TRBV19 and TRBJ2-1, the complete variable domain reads GGIITQTPKFLIGQEGQKLTLKCQQNFNHDTMYWYRQDSGKGLRLIYYSITENDLQKGDLSEGYDASREKKSSFSLTVTSAQKNEMAVFLCASTATGSYAEQFFGPGTRLTVL.